The sequence of this T cell receptor beta chain was determined in a study of monozygotic twins with inflammatory bowel disease. This CDR3 comprises 13 residues. The germline gives CDR1 LNHNV, CDR2 YYDKDF (reference sequence). Regarding the study as a whole: Repertoire similarity did not differ between concordant and discordant twins, perhaps due to limited power.

Details on this clonotype: Its antigen is undetermined.

Eight distinct reactions (per sample) were used to make the cDNA. No DNA is given; TCRdb re-called the 5' RACE reads and lists each CDR3 protein once. This sample carries some 170,000 distinct CDR3 sequences, with roughly 2.4% going to the ten biggest clones. The chain carries TRBV15 and TRBJ1-5. The sequence was obtained from a human donor with ulcerative colitis or Crohn's disease, or a healthy co-twin of an affected twin (not recorded which). The sample consisted of blood. The CDR3 sequence is CATSRDINQPQHF. The full variable domain, completed using reference TRBV15 and TRBJ1-5, is DAMVIQNPRYQVTQFGKPVTLSCSQTLNHNVMYWYQQKSSQAPKLLFHYYDKDFNNEADTPDNFQSRRPNTSFCFLDIRSPGLGDTAMYLCATSRDINQPQHFGDGTRLSIL.